The subject of this entry is one TCR beta chain. V gave up 0 bases and J gave up 5 bases, with 7 bases separating them. Germline V lookup: CDR1 MNHEY, CDR2 SMNVEV (reference sequence). CDR3 size: 13 residues. This table comes from immunoSEQ multiplex PCR, and its TCRdb copy is limited to in-frame clones, with some not included. This table has about 20,000 clones, around 75% appearing once. This entry belongs to a study of T cell clones after liver transplantation. Study overall: Standard immunosuppression, with no induction, continued until 12-24 months after transplant.

The V call is TRBV27, the J call TRBJ1-2, with unresolved D. The sequence was collected from a human patient who received a liver transplant. Certain T cells may be donor cells from the graft. The sequenced sample was CD8+ T cells from blood, obtained approximately 54 months after liver transplant. CDR3 protein: CASSLSTGYGYTF. The CDR3 DNA reads TGTGCCAGCAGTTTATCAACTGGGTATGGCTACACCTTC.